Described below is a single T cell receptor (beta chain) sequence and its context. What it recognizes is unknown. The source of the sample is a study of OX40 agonist ivuxolimab in advanced cancers. Clones were read by immunoSEQ multiplex PCR, and TCRdb kept only the in-frame ones, dropping some. The sample records approximately 61,000 clones, about four fifths being singletons. CDR1 is SNHLY and CDR2 is FYNNEI in the germline V gene. The CDR3 totals 18 residues. V lost 6 bases and J lost 3; bases outside the gene matches: 17. The study, taken as a whole, reports: Clones of CD4+ and CD8+ blood T cells grew by week 6 at doses of 0.1 to 3.0 mg/kg. Partial responders at 0.1-3.0 mg/kg had among the lowest clonal expansion.

The genes are TRBV2 and TRBJ2-3; 8 nucleotides line up with TRBD2. This clonotype originated in an adult with an advanced solid tumor such as melanoma, head and neck, liver or kidney cancer. The sequencing used CD4+ or CD8+ T cells sorted from blood, collected in a trial of the OX40 agonist ivuxolimab. Here the CDR3 DNA reads TGTGCCAGCAGGGAATTTAGCGGGGCCCAATGGAGGACAGATACGCAGTATTTT. Translating it yields CASREFSGAQWRTDTQYF.